The rows below give T cell receptor beta chains drawn from one sample of a study of immune evolution from preneoplasia to lung adenocarcinoma. Libraries were prepared by immunoSEQ multiplex PCR; TCRdb keeps only in-frame clonotypes and omits some of them. The sample consists of under 9,500 clones, roughly 77% of them appearing once. Sample: FFPE minimally invasive lung adenocarcinoma tissue. These receptors all come from a person aged 65 to 85 with lung adenocarcinoma. Each CDR3 is given with its conserved first and last residue. D genes are given only for firm matches. Size tells how often a clone was seen (once, few, many) or the class of an expanded clone, and some rows leave it out.

abundance: NA; v_gene: TRBV6-5; d_gene: NA; j_gene: TRBJ2-7; CDR3aa: CASSYFRGSEQYF; CDR3nt: TGTGCCAGCAGTTACTTTCGAGGAAGCGAGCAGTACTTC
abundance: NA; v_gene: TRBV11-2; d_gene: TRBD1; j_gene: TRBJ1-2; CDR3aa: CASSSGGLSYTF; CDR3nt: TGTGCCAGCAGCTCAGGGGGCTTAAGCTACACCTTC
abundance: NA; v_gene: TRBV18; d_gene: NA; j_gene: TRBJ1-5; CDR3aa: CASSPDIGNQPQHF; CDR3nt: TGTGCCAGCTCACCGGACATTGGGAATCAGCCCCAGCATTTT
abundance: NA; v_gene: TRBV20-1; d_gene: TRBD2; j_gene: TRBJ2-5; CDR3aa: CSAHGGAQYF; CDR3nt: TGCAGTGCCCATGGGGGGGCCCAGTACTTC
abundance: NA; v_gene: TRBV29-1; d_gene: TRBD2; j_gene: TRBJ2-1; CDR3aa: CSLRRRGGTYNEQFF; CDR3nt: TGCAGCCTCAGACGACGGGGGGGAACCTACAATGAGCAGTTCTTC
abundance: NA; v_gene: TRBV5-1; d_gene: TRBD1; j_gene: TRBJ1-4; CDR3aa: CASSIRPPGTGQEKLFF; CDR3nt: TGCGCCAGCAGCATACGCCCGCCCGGGACAGGGCAAGAAAAACTGTTTTTT
abundance: NA; v_gene: TRBV30; d_gene: NA; j_gene: TRBJ1-3; CDR3aa: CAGDNTNTIYF; CDR3nt: TGTGCCGGTGACAATACAAACACCATATATTTT
abundance: NA; v_gene: TRBV28; d_gene: NA; j_gene: TRBJ1-5; CDR3aa: CASSLEDQPQHF; CDR3nt: TGTGCCAGCAGTTTAGAGGATCAGCCCCAGCATTTT
abundance: NA; v_gene: TRBV5-4; d_gene: TRBD1; j_gene: TRBJ1-1; CDR3aa: CASSPKADRAEAFF; CDR3nt: TGTGCCAGCAGCCCCAAGGCCGACAGGGCTGAAGCTTTCTTT
abundance: NA; v_gene: TRBV7-6; d_gene: NA; j_gene: TRBJ2-1; CDR3aa: CASSLGAVNEQFF; CDR3nt: TGTGCCAGCAGCTTAGGAGCGGTCAATGAGCAGTTCTTC
abundance: once; v_gene: TRBV9; d_gene: NA; j_gene: TRBJ1-4; CDR3aa: CASSVSDRRNEKLFF; CDR3nt: TGTGCCAGCAGCGTATCGGACAGACGAAATGAAAAACTGTTTTTT
abundance: NA; v_gene: TRBV18; d_gene: TRBD2; j_gene: TRBJ2-1; CDR3aa: CASSPDSGGVYEQFF; CDR3nt: TGTGCCAGCTCACCGGATAGCGGGGGGGTCTATGAGCAGTTCTTC
abundance: few; v_gene: TRBV6-6; d_gene: NA; j_gene: TRBJ1-1; CDR3aa: CASLGAPGTEAFF; CDR3nt: TGTGCCAGCCTAGGGGCCCCCGGCACTGAAGCTTTCTTT
abundance: few; v_gene: TRBV29-1; d_gene: NA; j_gene: TRBJ1-3; CDR3aa: CSVGLGSAGNTIYF; CDR3nt: TGCAGCGTTGGATTGGGCTCTGCTGGAAACACCATATATTTT
abundance: NA; v_gene: TRBV11-2; d_gene: TRBD2; j_gene: TRBJ2-5; CDR3aa: CASSHGGVNALLKETQYF; CDR3nt: TGTGCCAGCAGCCACGGGGGGGTGAATGCCCTCCTAAAAGAGACCCAGTACTTC
abundance: NA; v_gene: TRBV13; d_gene: TRBD2; j_gene: TRBJ2-1; CDR3aa: CASRRFKTSNHEQFF; CDR3nt: TGTGCCAGCAGAAGATTTAAGACTAGCAACCATGAGCAGTTCTTC
abundance: NA; v_gene: TRBV28; d_gene: NA; j_gene: TRBJ1-3; CDR3aa: CASSSHPGGGNTIYF; CDR3nt: TGTGCCAGCAGTTCTCACCCGGGAGGTGGAAACACCATATATTTT
abundance: NA; v_gene: TRBV18; d_gene: NA; j_gene: TRBJ2-5; CDR3aa: CASSLDIQETQYF; CDR3nt: TGTGCCAGCTCACTTGACATACAAGAGACCCAGTACTTC
abundance: NA; v_gene: TRBV7-2; d_gene: NA; j_gene: TRBJ2-3; CDR3aa: CASSLERAIADTQYF; CDR3nt: TGTGCCAGCAGCTTAGAGAGGGCTATCGCAGATACGCAGTATTTT
abundance: NA; v_gene: TRBV5-5; d_gene: TRBD2; j_gene: TRBJ2-7; CDR3aa: CASSLGTSGIYEQYF; CDR3nt: TGTGCCAGCAGCTTGGGGACTAGCGGGATATACGAGCAGTACTTC
abundance: NA; v_gene: TRBV6-5; d_gene: NA; j_gene: TRBJ2-7; CDR3aa: CASSPRGYEQYF; CDR3nt: TGTGCCAGCAGCCCCAGGGGCTACGAGCAGTACTTC
abundance: NA; v_gene: TRBV2; d_gene: NA; j_gene: TRBJ1-5; CDR3aa: CASSEWTQNQPQHF; CDR3nt: TGTGCCAGCAGTGAATGGACCCAGAATCAGCCCCAGCATTTT
abundance: NA; v_gene: TRBV9; d_gene: NA; j_gene: TRBJ2-2; CDR3aa: CASSVAAETGELFF; CDR3nt: TGTGCCAGCAGCGTAGCTGCAGAGACCGGGGAGCTGTTTTTT
abundance: NA; v_gene: TRBV19; d_gene: TRBD1; j_gene: TRBJ1-2; CDR3aa: CASSTPGQAGYTF; CDR3nt: TGTGCCAGTAGTACCCCAGGACAGGCTGGCTACACCTTC
abundance: NA; v_gene: TRBV29-1; d_gene: NA; j_gene: TRBJ2-7; CDR3aa: CSVEGRFGDEQYF; CDR3nt: TGCAGCGTTGAAGGTCGCTTTGGGGACGAGCAGTACTTC
abundance: once; v_gene: TRBV11-2; d_gene: TRBD2; j_gene: TRBJ2-3; CDR3aa: CASSSSGLAGGITDTQYF; CDR3nt: TGTGCCAGCAGTTCATCGGGACTAGCGGGAGGGATCACAGATACGCAGTATTTT
abundance: NA; v_gene: TRBV9; d_gene: TRBD2; j_gene: TRBJ2-2; CDR3aa: CASSVGSSGGTSTGELFF; CDR3nt: TGTGCCAGCAGCGTAGGGTCTAGCGGGGGGACTTCAACCGGGGAGCTGTTTTTT
abundance: NA; v_gene: TRBV11-2; d_gene: NA; j_gene: TRBJ1-1; CDR3aa: CASSLALVTEAFF; CDR3nt: TGTGCCAGCAGCTTAGCCCTGGTCACTGAAGCTTTCTTT
abundance: NA; v_gene: TRBV6-6; d_gene: TRBD2; j_gene: TRBJ2-1; CDR3aa: CASSYDTSDGYNEQFF; CDR3nt: TGTGCCAGCAGTTACGACACTAGCGATGGGTACAATGAGCAGTTCTTC
abundance: few; v_gene: TRBV5-5; d_gene: NA; j_gene: TRBJ2-5; CDR3aa: CASSSIGAGAETQYF; CDR3nt: TGTGCCAGCAGCTCGATCGGGGCAGGGGCAGAGACCCAGTACTTC
abundance: NA; v_gene: TRBV7-2; d_gene: TRBD2; j_gene: TRBJ2-7; CDR3aa: CASSLTSGRAKSEQYF; CDR3nt: TGTGCCAGCAGCCTAACTAGCGGGAGGGCCAAATCCGAGCAGTACTTC
abundance: NA; v_gene: TRBV6-1; d_gene: NA; j_gene: TRBJ1-5; CDR3aa: CASASQGGNQPQHF; CDR3nt: TGTGCCAGCGCTTCTCAGGGCGGAAATCAGCCCCAGCATTTT
abundance: few; v_gene: TRBV7-3; d_gene: NA; j_gene: TRBJ2-5; CDR3aa: CASSSTGTPQETQYF; CDR3nt: TGTGCCAGCAGCTCGACCGGGACTCCACAGGAGACCCAGTACTTC
abundance: NA; v_gene: TRBV7-3; d_gene: TRBD2; j_gene: TRBJ2-1; CDR3aa: CASSLIGTSGWNEQFF; CDR3nt: TGTGCCAGCAGCTTAATAGGGACTAGCGGTTGGAATGAGCAGTTCTTC
abundance: NA; v_gene: TRBV10-3; d_gene: NA; j_gene: TRBJ1-2; CDR3aa: CAISEGERAYGYTF; CDR3nt: TGTGCCATCAGTGAAGGGGAAAGGGCCTATGGCTACACCTTC
abundance: NA; v_gene: TRBV18; d_gene: NA; j_gene: TRBJ2-5; CDR3aa: CASSPVAGKETQYF; CDR3nt: TGTGCCAGCTCACCCGTGGCGGGGAAAGAGACCCAGTACTTC
abundance: few; v_gene: TRBV28; d_gene: TRBD1; j_gene: TRBJ2-7; CDR3aa: CASRRGGTGWAEQYF; CDR3nt: TGTGCCAGCAGACGAGGAGGGACAGGGTGGGCCGAGCAGTACTTC
abundance: NA; v_gene: TRBV7-2; d_gene: TRBD1; j_gene: TRBJ2-7; CDR3aa: CASNPTGPYEQYF; CDR3nt: TGTGCCAGCAACCCGACAGGGCCCTACGAGCAGTACTTC
abundance: once; v_gene: TRBV7-9; d_gene: NA; j_gene: TRBJ1-6; CDR3aa: CASSLQAGNSPLHF; CDR3nt: TGTGCCAGCAGCTTACAGGCAGGGAATTCACCCCTCCACTTT
abundance: NA; v_gene: TRBV6-5; d_gene: NA; j_gene: TRBJ2-2; CDR3aa: CASRLGHSTGELFF; CDR3nt: TGTGCCAGCAGACTGGGACATTCCACCGGGGAGCTGTTTTTT
abundance: once; v_gene: TRBV4-2; d_gene: TRBD1; j_gene: TRBJ2-1; CDR3aa: CASSQEPGQPYNEQFF; CDR3nt: TGTGCCAGCAGCCAAGAACCGGGACAGCCCTACAATGAGCAGTTCTTC
abundance: NA; v_gene: TRBV18; d_gene: NA; j_gene: TRBJ2-2; CDR3aa: CASSLSGTGLTGELFF; CDR3nt: TGTGCCAGCTCACTAAGCGGTACAGGACTGACCGGGGAGCTGTTTTTT
abundance: NA; v_gene: TRBV6-5; d_gene: TRBD1; j_gene: TRBJ1-6; CDR3aa: CASSNGQGQISPLHF; CDR3nt: TGTGCCAGCAGCAACGGACAGGGGCAGATTTCACCCCTCCACTTT
abundance: NA; v_gene: TRBV15; d_gene: NA; j_gene: TRBJ2-7; CDR3aa: CATKTGDSYEQYF; CDR3nt: TGTGCCACCAAGACTGGGGACTCCTACGAGCAGTACTTC
abundance: NA; v_gene: TRBV30; d_gene: NA; j_gene: TRBJ1-2; CDR3aa: CAWSLGVLYGYTF; CDR3nt: TGTGCCTGGAGTCTCGGGGTACTCTATGGCTACACCTTC
abundance: NA; v_gene: TRBV5-6; d_gene: TRBD1; j_gene: TRBJ1-2; CDR3aa: CASRGTGINRGGYGYTF; CDR3nt: TGTGCCAGCAGGGGTACGGGGATAAACAGGGGCGGCTATGGCTACACCTTC
abundance: NA; v_gene: TRBV5-1; d_gene: NA; j_gene: TRBJ1-1; CDR3aa: CASSLLGDNTEAFF; CDR3nt: TGCGCCAGCAGCCTGTTAGGGGACAACACTGAAGCTTTCTTT